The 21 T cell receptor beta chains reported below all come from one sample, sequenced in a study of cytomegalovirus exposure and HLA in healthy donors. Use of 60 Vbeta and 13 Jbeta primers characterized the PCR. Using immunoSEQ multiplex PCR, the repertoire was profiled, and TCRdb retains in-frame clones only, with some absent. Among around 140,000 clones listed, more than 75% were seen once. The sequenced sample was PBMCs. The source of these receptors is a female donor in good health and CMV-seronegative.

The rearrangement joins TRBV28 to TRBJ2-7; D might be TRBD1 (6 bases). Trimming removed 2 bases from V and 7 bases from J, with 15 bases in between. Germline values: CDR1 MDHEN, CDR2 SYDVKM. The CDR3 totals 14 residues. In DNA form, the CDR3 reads TGTGCCAGCAGTTTAATTCCAGGGGTGAGTGAGCAGTACTTC. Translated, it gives CASSLIPGVSEQYF.

This CDR3 reads CASSSSYEQYF. For the CDR3, the DNA is TGCGCCAGCAGTTCGTCCTACGAGCAGTACTTC. V gene TRBV5-1 combines with J gene TRBJ2-7, with unresolved D. Germline-derived CDR1 and CDR2 are SGHRS and YFSETQ. Trimming took 5 bases from V and 1 from J, leaving 4 bases between them. The CDR3 runs 11 residues.

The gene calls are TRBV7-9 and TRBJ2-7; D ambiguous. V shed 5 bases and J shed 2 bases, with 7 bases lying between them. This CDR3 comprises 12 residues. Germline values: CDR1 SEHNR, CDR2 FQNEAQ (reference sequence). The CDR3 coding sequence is TGTGCCAGCAGCCCCATCCCCTACGAGCAGTACTTC. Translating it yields CASSPIPYEQYF.

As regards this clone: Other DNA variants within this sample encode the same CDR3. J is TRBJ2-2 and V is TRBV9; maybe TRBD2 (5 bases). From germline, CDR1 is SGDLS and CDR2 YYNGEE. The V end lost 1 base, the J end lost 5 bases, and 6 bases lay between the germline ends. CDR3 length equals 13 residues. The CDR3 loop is CASSVPGTGELFF. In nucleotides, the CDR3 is TGTGCCAGCAGCGTACCGGGGACCGGGGAGCTGTTTTTT. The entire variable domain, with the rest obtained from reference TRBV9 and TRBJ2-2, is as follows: DSGVTQTPKHLITATGQRVTLRCSPRSGDLSVYWYQQSLDQGLQFLIQYYNGEERAKGNILERFSAQQFPDLHSELNLSSLELGDSALYFCASSVPGTGELFFGEGSRLTVL.

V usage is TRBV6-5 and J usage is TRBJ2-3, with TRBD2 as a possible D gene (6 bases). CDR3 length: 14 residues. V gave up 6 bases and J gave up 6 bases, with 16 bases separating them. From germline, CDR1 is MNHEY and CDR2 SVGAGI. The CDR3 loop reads CASSLSRGSDTQYF. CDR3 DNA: TGTGCCAGCAGCCTAAGTCGGGGGAGTGATACGCAGTATTTT.

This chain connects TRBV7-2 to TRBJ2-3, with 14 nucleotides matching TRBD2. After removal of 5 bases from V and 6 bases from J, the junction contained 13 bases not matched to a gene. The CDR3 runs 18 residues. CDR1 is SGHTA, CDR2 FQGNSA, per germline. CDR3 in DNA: TGTGCCAGCAGCCCCATCTCCGGGACTAGCGGGAGTAAGGATACGCAGTATTTT. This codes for CASSPISGTSGSKDTQYF.

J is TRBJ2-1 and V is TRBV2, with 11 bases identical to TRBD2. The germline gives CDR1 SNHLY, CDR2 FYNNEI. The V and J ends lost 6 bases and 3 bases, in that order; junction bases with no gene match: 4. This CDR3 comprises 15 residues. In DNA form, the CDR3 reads TGTGCCAGCAGGCTCACTAGCGGGGGCTACAATGAGCAGTTCTTC. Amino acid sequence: CASRLTSGGYNEQFF.

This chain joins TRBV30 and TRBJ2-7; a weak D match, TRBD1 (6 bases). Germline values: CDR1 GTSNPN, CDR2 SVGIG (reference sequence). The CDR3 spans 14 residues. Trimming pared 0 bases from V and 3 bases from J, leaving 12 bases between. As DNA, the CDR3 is TGTGCCTGGAGTGTATGGGGGCGAAACTACGAGCAGTACTTC. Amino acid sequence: CAWSVWGRNYEQYF.

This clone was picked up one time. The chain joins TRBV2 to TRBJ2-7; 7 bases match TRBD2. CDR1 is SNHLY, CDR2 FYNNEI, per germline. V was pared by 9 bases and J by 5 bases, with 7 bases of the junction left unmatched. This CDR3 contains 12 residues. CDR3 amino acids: CASWGGIHEQYF. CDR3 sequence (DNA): TGTGCCAGTTGGGGGGGGATCCACGAGCAGTACTTC. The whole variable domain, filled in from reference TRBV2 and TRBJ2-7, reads EPEVTQTPSHQVTQMGQEVILRCVPISNHLYFYWYRQILGQKVEFLVSFYNNEISEKSEIFDDQFSVERPDGSNFTLKIRSTKLEDSAMYFCASWGGIHEQYFGPGTRLTVT.

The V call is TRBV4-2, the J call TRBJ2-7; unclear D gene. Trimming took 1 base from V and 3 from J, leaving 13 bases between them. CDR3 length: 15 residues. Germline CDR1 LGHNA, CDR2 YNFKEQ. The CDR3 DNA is TGTGCCAGCAGCCAAGCGGAGTCAGTAGGCTACGAGCAGTACTTC. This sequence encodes CASSQAESVGYEQYF.

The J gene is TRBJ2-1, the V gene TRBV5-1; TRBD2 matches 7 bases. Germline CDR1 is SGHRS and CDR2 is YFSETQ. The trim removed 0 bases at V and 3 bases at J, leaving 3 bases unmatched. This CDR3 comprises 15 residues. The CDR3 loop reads CASSLAAGVYNEQFF. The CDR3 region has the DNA TGCGCCAGCAGCTTGGCTGCGGGAGTCTACAATGAGCAGTTCTTC.

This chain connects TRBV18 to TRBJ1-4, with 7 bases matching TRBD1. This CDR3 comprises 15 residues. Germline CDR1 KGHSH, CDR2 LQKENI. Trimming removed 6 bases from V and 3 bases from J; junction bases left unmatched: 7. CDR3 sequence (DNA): TGTGCCAGCTCTGACGACAGGGTAGCTAATGAAAAACTGTTTTTT. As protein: CASSDDRVANEKLFF.

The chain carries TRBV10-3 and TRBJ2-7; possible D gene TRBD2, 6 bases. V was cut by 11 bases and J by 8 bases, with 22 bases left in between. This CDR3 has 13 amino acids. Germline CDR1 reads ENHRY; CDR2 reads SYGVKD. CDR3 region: CALGGASVAKQYF. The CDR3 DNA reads TGTGCCCTGGGTGGGGCTAGCGTAGCAAAGCAGTACTTC.

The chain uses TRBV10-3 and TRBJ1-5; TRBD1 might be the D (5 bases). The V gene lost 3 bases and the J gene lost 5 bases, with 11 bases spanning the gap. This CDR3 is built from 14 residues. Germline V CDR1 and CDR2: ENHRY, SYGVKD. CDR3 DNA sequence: TGTGCCATCAGTGAAGTGGGGCCCTATCAGCCCCAGCATTTT. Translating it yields CAISEVGPYQPQHF.

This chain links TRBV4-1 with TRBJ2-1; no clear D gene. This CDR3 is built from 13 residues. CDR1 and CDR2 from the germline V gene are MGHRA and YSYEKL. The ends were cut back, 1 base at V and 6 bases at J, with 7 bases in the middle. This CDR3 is CASSQVGLNEQFF. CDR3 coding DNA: TGCGCCAGCAGCCAAGTCGGTCTCAATGAGCAGTTCTTC.

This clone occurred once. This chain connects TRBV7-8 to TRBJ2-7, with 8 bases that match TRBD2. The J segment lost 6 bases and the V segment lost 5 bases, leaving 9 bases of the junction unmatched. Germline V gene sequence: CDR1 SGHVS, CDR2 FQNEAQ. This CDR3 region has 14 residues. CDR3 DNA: TGTGCCAGCAGCCCAGAGGTGCGGGGGGCCGAGCAGTACTTC. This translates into CASSPEVRGAEQYF.

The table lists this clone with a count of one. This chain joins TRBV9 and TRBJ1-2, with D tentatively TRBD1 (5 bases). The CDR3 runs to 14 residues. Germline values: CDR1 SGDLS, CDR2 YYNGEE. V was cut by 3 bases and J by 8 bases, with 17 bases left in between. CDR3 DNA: TGTGCCAGCAGCGCTCTCTTCTCGGGGGACGGCTACACCTTC. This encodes CASSALFSGDGYTF.

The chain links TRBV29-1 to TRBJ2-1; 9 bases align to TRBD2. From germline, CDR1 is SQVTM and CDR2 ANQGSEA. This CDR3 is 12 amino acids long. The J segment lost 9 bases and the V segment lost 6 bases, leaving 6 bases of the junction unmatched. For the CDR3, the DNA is TGCAGCGTAGCCAGCGGGGGGAGTGAGCAGTTCTTC. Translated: CSVASGGSEQFF.

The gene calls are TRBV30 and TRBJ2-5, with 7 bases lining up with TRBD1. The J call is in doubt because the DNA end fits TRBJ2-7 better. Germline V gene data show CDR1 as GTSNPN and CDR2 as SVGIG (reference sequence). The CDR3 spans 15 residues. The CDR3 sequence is CAWSAGTASSYEQYF. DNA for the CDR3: TGTGCCTGGAGTGCCGGGACAGCTAGCTCCTACGAGCAGTACTTC.

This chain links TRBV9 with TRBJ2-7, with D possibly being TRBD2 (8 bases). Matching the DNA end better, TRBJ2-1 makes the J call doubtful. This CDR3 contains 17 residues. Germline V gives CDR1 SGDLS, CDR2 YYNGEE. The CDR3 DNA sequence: TGTGCCAGCAGCAGGGGGCTGGCGGGAGGTTCCTACAATGAGCAGTTCTTC. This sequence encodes CASSRGLAGGSYNEQFF.

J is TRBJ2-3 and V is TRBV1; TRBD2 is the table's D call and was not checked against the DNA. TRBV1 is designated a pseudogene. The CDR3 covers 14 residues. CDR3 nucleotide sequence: TGCACCAGCGGCCACAGGACTAGCGAGAATACGCAGTATTTT. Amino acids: CTSGHRTSENTQYF.